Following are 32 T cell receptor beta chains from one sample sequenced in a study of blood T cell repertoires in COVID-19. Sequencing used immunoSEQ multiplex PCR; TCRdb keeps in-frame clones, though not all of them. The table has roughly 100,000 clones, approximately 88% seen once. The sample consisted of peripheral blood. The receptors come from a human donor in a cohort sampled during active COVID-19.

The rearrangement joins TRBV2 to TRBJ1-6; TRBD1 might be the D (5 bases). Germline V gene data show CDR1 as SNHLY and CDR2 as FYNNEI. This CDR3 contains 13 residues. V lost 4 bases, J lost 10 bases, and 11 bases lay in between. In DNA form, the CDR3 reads TGTGCCAGCAGTGCCTCTCAGGGATCACCCCTCCACTTT. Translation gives CASSASQGSPLHF.

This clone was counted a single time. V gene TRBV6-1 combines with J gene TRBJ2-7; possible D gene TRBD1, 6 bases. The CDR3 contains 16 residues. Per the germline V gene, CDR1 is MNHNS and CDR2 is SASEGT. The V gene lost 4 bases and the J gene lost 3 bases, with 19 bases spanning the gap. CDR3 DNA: TGTGCCAGCAGTGGAACTAGGGGGACCGCACACTACGAGCAGTACTTC. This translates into CASSGTRGTAHYEQYF.

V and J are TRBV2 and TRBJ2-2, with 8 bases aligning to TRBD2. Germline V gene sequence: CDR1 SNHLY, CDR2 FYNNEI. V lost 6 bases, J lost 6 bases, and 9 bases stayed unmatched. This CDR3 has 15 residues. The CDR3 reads CASRGSSGLAGELFF. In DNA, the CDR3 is TGTGCCAGCAGGGGATCTAGCGGGCTGGCCGGGGAGCTGTTTTTT.

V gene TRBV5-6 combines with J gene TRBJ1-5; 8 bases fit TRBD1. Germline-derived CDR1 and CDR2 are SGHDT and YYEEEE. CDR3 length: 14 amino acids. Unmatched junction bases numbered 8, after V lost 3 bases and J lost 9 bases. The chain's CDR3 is CASSWGTGTSPQHF. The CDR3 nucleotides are TGTGCCAGCAGCTGGGGGACAGGAACATCGCCCCAGCATTTT.

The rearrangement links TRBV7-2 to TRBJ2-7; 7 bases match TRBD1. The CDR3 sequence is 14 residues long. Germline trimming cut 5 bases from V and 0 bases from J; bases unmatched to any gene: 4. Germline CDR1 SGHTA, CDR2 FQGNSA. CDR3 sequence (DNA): TGTGCCAGCAGCGGGACAGCCGTCTCCTACGAGCAGTACTTC. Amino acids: CASSGTAVSYEQYF. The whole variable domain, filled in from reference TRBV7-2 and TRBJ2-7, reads GAGVSQSPSNKVTEKGKDVELRCDPISGHTALYWYRQSLGQGLEFLIYFQGNSAPDKSGLPSDRFSAERTGGSVSTLTIQRTQQEDSAVYLCASSGTAVSYEQYFGPGTRLTVT.

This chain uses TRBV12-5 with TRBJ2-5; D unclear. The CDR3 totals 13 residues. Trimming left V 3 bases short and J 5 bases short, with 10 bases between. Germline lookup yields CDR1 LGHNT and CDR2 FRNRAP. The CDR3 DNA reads TGTGCTAGTGGTTTTAATCGGCGGGAGACCCAGTACTTC. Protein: CASGFNRRETQYF. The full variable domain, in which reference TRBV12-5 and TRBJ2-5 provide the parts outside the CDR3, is DARVTQTPRHKVTEMGQEVTMRCQPILGHNTVFWYRQTMMQGLELLAYFRNRAPLDDSGMPKDRFSAEMPDATLATLKIQPSEPRDSAVYFCASGFNRRETQYFGPGTRLLVL.

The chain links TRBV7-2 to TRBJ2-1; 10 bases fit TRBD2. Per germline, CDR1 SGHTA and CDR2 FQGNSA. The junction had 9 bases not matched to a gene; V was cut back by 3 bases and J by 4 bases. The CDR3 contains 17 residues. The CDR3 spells CASSFRGSGGMYNEQFF. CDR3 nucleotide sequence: TGTGCCAGCAGCTTCCGAGGTAGCGGGGGGATGTACAATGAGCAGTTCTTC.

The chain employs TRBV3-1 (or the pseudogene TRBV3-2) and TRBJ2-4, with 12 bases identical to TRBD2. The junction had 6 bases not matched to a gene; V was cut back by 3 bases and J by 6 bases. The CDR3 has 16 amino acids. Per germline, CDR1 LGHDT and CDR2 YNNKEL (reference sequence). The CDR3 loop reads CASSHQLAGGGNIQYF. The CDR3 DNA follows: TGTGCCAGCAGCCATCAACTAGCGGGGGGTGGAAACATTCAGTACTTC.

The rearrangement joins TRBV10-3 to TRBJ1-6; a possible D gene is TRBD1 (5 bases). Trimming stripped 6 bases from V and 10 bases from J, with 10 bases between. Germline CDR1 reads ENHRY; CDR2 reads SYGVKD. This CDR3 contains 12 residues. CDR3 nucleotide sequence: TGTGCCATCAGCCAGGGTGAATCACCCCTCCACTTT. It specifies CAISQGESPLHF.

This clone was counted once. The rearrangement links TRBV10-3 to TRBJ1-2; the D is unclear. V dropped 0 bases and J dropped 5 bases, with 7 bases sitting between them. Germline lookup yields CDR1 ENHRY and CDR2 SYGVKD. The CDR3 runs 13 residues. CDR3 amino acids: CAISESAGYGYTF. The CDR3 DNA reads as TGTGCCATCAGTGAGTCTGCAGGATATGGCTACACCTTC.

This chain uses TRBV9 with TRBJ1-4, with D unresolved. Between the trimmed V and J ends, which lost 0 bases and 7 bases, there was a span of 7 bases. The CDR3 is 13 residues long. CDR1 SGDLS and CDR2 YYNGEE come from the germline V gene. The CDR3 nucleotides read TGTGCCAGCAGCGTAGGCACGGGTGAAAAACTGTTTTTT. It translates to CASSVGTGEKLFF.

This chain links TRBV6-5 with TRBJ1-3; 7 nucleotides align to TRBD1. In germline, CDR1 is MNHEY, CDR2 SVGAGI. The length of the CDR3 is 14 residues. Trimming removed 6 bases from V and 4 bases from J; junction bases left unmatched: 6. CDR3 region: CASRAQGRGNTIYF. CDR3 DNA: TGTGCCAGCAGAGCACAGGGGCGCGGAAACACCATATATTTT.

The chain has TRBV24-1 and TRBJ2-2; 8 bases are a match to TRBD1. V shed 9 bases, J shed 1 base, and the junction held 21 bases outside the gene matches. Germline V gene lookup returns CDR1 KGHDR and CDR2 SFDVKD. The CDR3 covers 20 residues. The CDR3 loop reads CATSPRGTGPPYLNTGELFF. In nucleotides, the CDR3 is TGTGCCACCTCCCCCCGCGGGACAGGACCCCCCTATTTGAACACCGGGGAGCTGTTTTTT.

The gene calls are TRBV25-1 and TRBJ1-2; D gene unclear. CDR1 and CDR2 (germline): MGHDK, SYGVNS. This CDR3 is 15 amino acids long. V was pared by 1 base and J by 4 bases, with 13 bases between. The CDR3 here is CASSESTAAPYGYTF. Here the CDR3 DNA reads TGTGCCAGCAGTGAATCGACGGCGGCACCCTATGGCTACACCTTC.

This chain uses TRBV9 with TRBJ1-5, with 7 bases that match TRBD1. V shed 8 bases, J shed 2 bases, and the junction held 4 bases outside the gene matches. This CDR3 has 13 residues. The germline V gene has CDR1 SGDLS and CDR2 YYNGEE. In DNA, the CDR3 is TGTGCCAGAGACAGGGTTCGCAATCAGCCCCAGCATTTT. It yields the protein CARDRVRNQPQHF. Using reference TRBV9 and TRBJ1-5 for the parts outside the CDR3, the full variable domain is DSGVTQTPKHLITATGQRVTLRCSPRSGDLSVYWYQQSLDQGLQFLIQYYNGEERAKGNILERFSAQQFPDLHSELNLSSLELGDSALYFCARDRVRNQPQHFGDGTRLSIL.

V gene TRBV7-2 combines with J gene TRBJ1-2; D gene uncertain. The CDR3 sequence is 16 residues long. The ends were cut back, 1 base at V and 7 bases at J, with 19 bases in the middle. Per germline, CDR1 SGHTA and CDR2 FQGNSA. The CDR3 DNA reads TGTGCCAGCAGCTTAGGGGGAAAGGGAGTGGCGGTTGGCTACACCTTC. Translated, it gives CASSLGGKGVAVGYTF.

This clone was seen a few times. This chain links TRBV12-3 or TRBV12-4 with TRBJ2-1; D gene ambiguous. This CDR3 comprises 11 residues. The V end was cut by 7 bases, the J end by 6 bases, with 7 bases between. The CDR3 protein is CASKFGNEQFF. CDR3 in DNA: TGTGCCAGCAAATTCGGCAATGAGCAGTTCTTC.

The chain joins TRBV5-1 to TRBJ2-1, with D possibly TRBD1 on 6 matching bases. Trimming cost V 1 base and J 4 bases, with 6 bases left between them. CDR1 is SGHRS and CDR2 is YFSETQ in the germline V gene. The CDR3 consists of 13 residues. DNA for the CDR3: TGCGCCAGCAGCTTGACAGGGTACAATGAGCAGTTCTTC. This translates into CASSLTGYNEQFF.

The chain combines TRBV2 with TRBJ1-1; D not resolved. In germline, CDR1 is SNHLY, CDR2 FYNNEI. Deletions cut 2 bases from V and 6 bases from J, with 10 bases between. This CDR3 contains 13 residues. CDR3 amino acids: CASSEWSGAEAFF. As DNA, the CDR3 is TGTGCCAGCAGTGAATGGTCGGGTGCTGAAGCTTTCTTT.

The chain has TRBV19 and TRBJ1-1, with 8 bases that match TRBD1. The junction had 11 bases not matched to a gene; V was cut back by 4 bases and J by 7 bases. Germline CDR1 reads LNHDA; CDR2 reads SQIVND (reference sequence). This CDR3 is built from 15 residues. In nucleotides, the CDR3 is TGTGCCAGTAGTACCTTCCAAGCAGGGGGCGGTGAAGCTTTCTTT. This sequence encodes CASSTFQAGGGEAFF. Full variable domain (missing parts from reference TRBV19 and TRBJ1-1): DGGITQSPKYLFRKEGQNVTLSCEQNLNHDAMYWYRQDPGQGLRLIYYSQIVNDFQKGDIAEGYSVSREKKESFPLTVTSAQKNPTAFYLCASSTFQAGGGEAFFGQGTRLTVV.

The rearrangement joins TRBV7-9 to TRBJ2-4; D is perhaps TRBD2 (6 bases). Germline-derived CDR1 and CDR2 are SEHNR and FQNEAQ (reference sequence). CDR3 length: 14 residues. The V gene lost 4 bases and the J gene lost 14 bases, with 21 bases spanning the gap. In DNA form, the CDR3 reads TGTGCCAGCAGCTCAACCCCTGGAGGGTCCTGGGAGTACTTC. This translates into CASSSTPGGSWEYF.

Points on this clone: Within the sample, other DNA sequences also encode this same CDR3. The chain's CDR3 is CASRRQGGYEQYF. The CDR3 DNA follows: TGTGCCAGCAGGCGACAGGGGGGCTACGAGCAGTACTTC. This chain links TRBV6-5 with TRBJ2-7; 9 bases line up with TRBD1. CDR1 and CDR2 (germline): MNHEY, SVGAGI. The CDR3 is made up of 13 amino acids. V shed 6 bases and J 3 bases; nucleotides not matched to a gene: 3.

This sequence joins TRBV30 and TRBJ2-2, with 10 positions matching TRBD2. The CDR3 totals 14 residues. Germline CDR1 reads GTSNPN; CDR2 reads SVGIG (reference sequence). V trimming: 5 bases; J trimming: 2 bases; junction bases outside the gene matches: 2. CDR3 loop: CAWLAGGNTGELFF. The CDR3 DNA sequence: TGTGCCTGGTTAGCGGGGGGCAACACCGGGGAGCTGTTTTTT.

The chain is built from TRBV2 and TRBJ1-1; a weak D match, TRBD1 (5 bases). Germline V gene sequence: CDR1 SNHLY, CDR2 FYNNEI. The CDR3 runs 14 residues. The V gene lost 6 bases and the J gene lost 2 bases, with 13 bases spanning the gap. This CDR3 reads CASRGGTQNTEAFF. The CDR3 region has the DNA TGTGCCAGCAGGGGGGGGACTCAAAACACTGAAGCTTTCTTT. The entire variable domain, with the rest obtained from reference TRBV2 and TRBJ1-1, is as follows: EPEVTQTPSHQVTQMGQEVILRCVPISNHLYFYWYRQILGQKVEFLVSFYNNEISEKSEIFDDQFSVERPDGSNFTLKIRSTKLEDSAMYFCASRGGTQNTEAFFGQGTRLTVV.

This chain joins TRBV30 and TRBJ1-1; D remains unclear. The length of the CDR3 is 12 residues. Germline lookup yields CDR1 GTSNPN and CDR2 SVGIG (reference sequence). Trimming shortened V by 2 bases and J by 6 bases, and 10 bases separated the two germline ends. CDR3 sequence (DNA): TGTGCCTGGAGTAGAGTGGGCGCTGAAGCTTTCTTT. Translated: CAWSRVGAEAFF.

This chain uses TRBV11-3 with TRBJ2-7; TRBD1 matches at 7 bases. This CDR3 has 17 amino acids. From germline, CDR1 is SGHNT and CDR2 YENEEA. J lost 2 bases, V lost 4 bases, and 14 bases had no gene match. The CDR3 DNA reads TGTGCCAGCAGCTCGCCCCTCCGTTCGACAGGGACCTACGAGCAGTACTTC. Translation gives CASSSPLRSTGTYEQYF.

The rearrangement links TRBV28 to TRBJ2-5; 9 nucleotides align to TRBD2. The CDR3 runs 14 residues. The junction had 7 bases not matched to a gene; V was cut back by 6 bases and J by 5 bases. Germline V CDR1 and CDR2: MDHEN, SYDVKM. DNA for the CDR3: TGTGCCAGCAGCGAAGCGGGGGGCGCGGAGACCCAGTACTTC. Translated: CASSEAGGAETQYF.

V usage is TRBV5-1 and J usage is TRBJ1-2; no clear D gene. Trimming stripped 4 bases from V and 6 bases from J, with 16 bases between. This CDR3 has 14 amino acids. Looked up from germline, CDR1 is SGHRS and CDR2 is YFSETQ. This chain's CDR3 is CASSPDWGSDGYTF. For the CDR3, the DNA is TGCGCCAGCAGCCCGGACTGGGGTTCAGATGGCTACACCTTC.

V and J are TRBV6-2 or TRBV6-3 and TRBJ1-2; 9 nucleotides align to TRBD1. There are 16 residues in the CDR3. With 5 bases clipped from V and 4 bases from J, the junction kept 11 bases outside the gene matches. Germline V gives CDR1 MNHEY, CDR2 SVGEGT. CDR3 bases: TGTGCCAGCAGTGACCAACCGGGACAGGGCCTCTATGGCTACACCTTC. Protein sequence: CASSDQPGQGLYGYTF.

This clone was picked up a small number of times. CDR3 bases: TGTGCCAGCAGTGATCACAGGGGGGGTGGCTACACCTTC. Translation: CASSDHRGGGYTF. V is TRBV25-1 and J is TRBJ1-2; TRBD1 agrees at 8 bases. After removal of 3 bases from V and 7 bases from J, the junction contained 4 bases not matched to a gene. The CDR3 spans 13 residues. Germline-derived CDR1 and CDR2 are MGHDK and SYGVNS.

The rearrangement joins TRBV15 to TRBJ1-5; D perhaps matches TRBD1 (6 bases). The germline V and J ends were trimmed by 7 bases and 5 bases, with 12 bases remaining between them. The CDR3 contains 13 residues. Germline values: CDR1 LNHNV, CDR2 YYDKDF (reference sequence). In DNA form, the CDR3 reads TGTGCCACCACCCAAGGGGGGGATCAGCCCCAGCATTTT. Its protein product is CATTQGGDQPQHF.

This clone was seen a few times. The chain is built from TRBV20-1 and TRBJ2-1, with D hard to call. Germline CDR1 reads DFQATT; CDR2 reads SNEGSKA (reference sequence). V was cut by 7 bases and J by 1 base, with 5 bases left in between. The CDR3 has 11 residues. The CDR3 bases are TGCAGTGTTCTATCCTACAATGAGCAGTTCTTC. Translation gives CSVLSYNEQFF.